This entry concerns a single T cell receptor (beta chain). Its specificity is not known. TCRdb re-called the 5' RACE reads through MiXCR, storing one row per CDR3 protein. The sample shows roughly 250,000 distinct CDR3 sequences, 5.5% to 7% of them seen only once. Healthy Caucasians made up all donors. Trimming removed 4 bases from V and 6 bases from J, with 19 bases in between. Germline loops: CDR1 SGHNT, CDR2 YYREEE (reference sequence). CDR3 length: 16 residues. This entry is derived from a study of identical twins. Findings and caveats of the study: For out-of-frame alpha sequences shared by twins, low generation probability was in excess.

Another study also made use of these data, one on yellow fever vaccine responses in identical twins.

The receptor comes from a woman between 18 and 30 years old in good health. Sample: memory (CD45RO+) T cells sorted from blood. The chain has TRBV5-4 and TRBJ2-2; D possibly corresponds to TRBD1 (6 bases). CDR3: CASSPTGKGDPGELFF. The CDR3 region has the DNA TGTGCCAGCAGCCCTACAGGGAAGGGTGACCCCGGGGAGCTGTTTTTT.